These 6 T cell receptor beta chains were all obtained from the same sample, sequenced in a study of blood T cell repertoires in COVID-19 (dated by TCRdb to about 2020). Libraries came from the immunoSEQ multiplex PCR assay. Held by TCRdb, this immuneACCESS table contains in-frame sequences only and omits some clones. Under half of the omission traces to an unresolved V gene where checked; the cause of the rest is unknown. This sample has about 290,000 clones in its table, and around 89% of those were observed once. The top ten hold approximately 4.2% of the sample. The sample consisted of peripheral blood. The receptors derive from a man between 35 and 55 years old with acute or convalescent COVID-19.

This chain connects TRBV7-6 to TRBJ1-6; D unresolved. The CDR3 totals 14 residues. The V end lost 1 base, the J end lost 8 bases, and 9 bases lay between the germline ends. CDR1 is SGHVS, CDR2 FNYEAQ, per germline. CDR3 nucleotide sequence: TGTGCCAGCAGCTTAGGCCCCCGGGATTCACCCCTCCACTTT. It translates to CASSLGPRDSPLHF. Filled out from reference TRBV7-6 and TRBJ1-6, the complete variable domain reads GAGVSQSPRYKVTKRGQDVALRCDPISGHVSLYWYRQALGQGPEFLTYFNYEAQQDKSGLPNDRFSAERPEGSISTLTIQRTEQRDSAMYRCASSLGPRDSPLHFGNGTRLTVT.

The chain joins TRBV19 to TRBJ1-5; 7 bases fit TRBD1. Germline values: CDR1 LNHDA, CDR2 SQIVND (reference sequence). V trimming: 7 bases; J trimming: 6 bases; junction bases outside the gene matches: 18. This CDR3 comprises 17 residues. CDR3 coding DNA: TGTGCCAGTACTACCAAGATTAAGGTACAGGGGAGTCAGCCCCAGCATTTT. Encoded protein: CASTTKIKVQGSQPQHF.

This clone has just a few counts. CDR3 nucleotides: TGTGCCAGCAGCCAAACAGGTTTCCCCTACGAGCAGTACTTC. Encoded protein: CASSQTGFPYEQYF. The V gene is TRBV7-9, the J gene TRBJ2-7, with D tentatively TRBD1 (5 bases). Germline loops: CDR1 SEHNR, CDR2 FQNEAQ (reference sequence). V was trimmed by 5 bases and J by 2 bases, leaving 13 bases between them. This CDR3 comprises 14 residues.

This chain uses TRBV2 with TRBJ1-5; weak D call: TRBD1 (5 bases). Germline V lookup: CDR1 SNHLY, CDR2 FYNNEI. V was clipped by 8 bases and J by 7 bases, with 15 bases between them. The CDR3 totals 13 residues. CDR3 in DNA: TGTGCCAGCCGTTTGGACATCGAACAGCCCCAGCATTTT. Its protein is CASRLDIEQPQHF.

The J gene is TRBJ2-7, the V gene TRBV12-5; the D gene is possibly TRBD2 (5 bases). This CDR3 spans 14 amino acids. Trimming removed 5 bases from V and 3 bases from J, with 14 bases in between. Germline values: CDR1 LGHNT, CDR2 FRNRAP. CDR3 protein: CASGPRSAGYEQYF. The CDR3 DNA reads TGTGCTAGTGGTCCTAGGAGCGCGGGCTACGAGCAGTACTTC.

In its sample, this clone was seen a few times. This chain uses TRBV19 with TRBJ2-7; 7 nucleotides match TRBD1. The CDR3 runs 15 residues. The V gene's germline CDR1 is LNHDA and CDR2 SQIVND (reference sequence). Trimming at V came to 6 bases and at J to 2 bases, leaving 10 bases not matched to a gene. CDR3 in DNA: TGTGCCAGTAGCGGAGGAGACAGGGTCCCCTACGAGCAGTACTTC. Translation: CASSGGDRVPYEQYF.